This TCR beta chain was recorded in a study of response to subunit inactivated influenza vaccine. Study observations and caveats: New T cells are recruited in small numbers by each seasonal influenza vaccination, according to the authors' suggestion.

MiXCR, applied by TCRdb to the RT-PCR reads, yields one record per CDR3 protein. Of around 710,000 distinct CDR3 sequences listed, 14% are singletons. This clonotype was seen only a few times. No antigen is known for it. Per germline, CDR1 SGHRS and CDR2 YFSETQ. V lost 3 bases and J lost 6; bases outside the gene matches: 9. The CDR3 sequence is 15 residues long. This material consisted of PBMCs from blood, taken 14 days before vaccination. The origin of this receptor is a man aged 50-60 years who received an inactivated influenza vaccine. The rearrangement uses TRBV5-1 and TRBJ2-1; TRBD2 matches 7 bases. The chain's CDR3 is CASSSSGNEGNEQFF. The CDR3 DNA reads TGCGCCAGCAGCTCCAGCGGGAACGAGGGCAATGAGCAGTTCTTC.